Following are 18 T cell receptor beta chains from one sample sequenced in a study of siplizumab effects on memory and regulatory T cells. Only in-frame clones appear in the TCRdb table, and some are missing; sequencing was by immunoSEQ multiplex PCR. The table lists about 87,000 clones, about 87% of them singletons. Specimen: CD4+ T cells sorted from blood. Receptors were obtained from a human donor in good health.

The gene calls are TRBV5-4 and TRBJ2-7, with D possibly being TRBD2 (6 bases). Germline V gene data show CDR1 as SGHNT and CDR2 as YYREEE (reference sequence). The ends were cut back, 0 bases at V and 7 bases at J, with 11 bases in the middle. CDR3 length: 13 amino acids. The chain's CDR3 is CASSLAGGREQYF. The CDR3 bases are TGTGCCAGCAGCTTGGCCGGAGGGAGGGAGCAGTACTTC.

The V and J genes are TRBV19 and TRBJ2-7; TRBD1 aligns across 8 bases. Per germline, CDR1 LNHDA and CDR2 SQIVND (reference sequence). V dropped 5 bases and J dropped 5; count of bases not matched to a gene: 11. The CDR3 is 15 residues long. For the CDR3, the DNA is TGTGCCAGTAGTCCGGACAGGGTAGCGCAGGACGAGCAGTACTTC. Its translation: CASSPDRVAQDEQYF.

J is TRBJ2-1 and V is TRBV7-9; D is perhaps TRBD2 (5 bases). This CDR3 is built from 12 residues. The V gene lost 0 bases and the J gene lost 10 bases, with 7 bases spanning the gap. CDR1 SEHNR and CDR2 FQNEAQ come from the germline V gene (reference sequence). The CDR3 coding sequence is TGTGCCAGCAGCTTAGCGAGGGTGGAGCAGTTCTTC. Amino acid sequence: CASSLARVEQFF.

Notes on this clone: This sample includes further DNA sequences coding for the same CDR3. The genes are TRBV6-6 and TRBJ2-2; no clear D. The CDR3 totals 12 residues. Trimming stripped 6 bases from V and 2 bases from J, with 4 bases between. Germline V CDR1 and CDR2: MNHNY, SVGAGI (reference sequence). CDR3 sequence reads: CASSRNTGELFF. The DNA of the CDR3 is TGTGCCAGCAGCCGAAACACCGGGGAGCTGTTTTTT.

The table lists this clone with a count of one. The CDR3 loop is CAWSLDRGSNEQYF. CDR3 coding DNA: TGTGCCTGGAGTTTGGACAGGGGGTCCAACGAGCAGTACTTC. V and J are TRBV30 and TRBJ2-7, with 10 bases that match TRBD1. The CDR3 runs to 14 residues. Germline-derived CDR1 and CDR2 are GTSNPN and SVGIG (reference sequence). Losses at the gene ends were 2 bases for V and 5 bases for J; bases not matched to a gene: 6.

The V gene is TRBV11-3, the J gene TRBJ2-1, with unresolved D. Germline-derived CDR1 and CDR2 are SGHNT and YENEEA. The V end lost 3 bases, the J end lost 9 bases, and 12 bases lay between the germline ends. CDR3 length: 13 residues. The CDR3 loop reads CASSLVSLGEQFF. CDR3 in DNA: TGTGCCAGCAGCTTGGTTAGCTTAGGTGAGCAGTTCTTC.

In its sample, this clone was seen once. The rearrangement links TRBV11-1 to TRBJ2-5, with 10 bases identical to TRBD1. The junction had 4 bases not matched to a gene; V was cut back by 5 bases and J by 4 bases. CDR1 SGHAT and CDR2 FQDESV come from the germline V gene (reference sequence). The CDR3 runs to 14 residues. CDR3: CASSRDRGGETQYF. The CDR3, as DNA: TGTGCCAGCAGCCGGGACAGGGGAGGAGAGACCCAGTACTTC.

The rearrangement joins TRBV4-1 to TRBJ2-3, with D maybe TRBD1 (7 bases). Germline CDR1 reads MGHRA; CDR2 reads YSYEKL. Trimming cost V 0 bases and J 0 bases, with 25 bases left between them. The length of the CDR3 is 21 residues. The DNA of the CDR3 is TGCGCCAGCAGCCAAGATCCTCCGGGGGACAGCTCTGATCTTAGCACAGATACGCAGTATTTT. Its protein product is CASSQDPPGDSSDLSTDTQYF.

This clone has only one observation. This chain connects TRBV18 to TRBJ1-2; unclear D gene. The germline V gene has CDR1 KGHSH and CDR2 LQKENI. CDR3 length: 13 residues. The germline V and J ends were trimmed by 6 bases and 4 bases, with 12 bases remaining between them. The CDR3 loop is CASSTATSYGYTF. DNA of the CDR3: TGTGCCAGCTCGACGGCCACCTCCTATGGCTACACCTTC.

The CDR3 region is CASSLGSSYEQYF. CDR3 DNA sequence: TGTGCCAGCAGCTTGGGAAGCTCCTACGAGCAGTACTTC. The rearrangement uses TRBV5-6 and TRBJ2-7, with unresolved D. Per germline, CDR1 SGHDT and CDR2 YYEEEE. The V end was cut by 0 bases, the J end by 0 bases, with 4 bases between. The CDR3 loop spans 13 amino acids. Together with reference TRBV5-6 and TRBJ2-7, the CDR3 gives the full variable domain: DAGVTQSPTHLIKTRGQQVTLRCSPKSGHDTVSWYQQALGQGPQFIFQYYEEEERQRGNFPDRFSGHQFPNYSSELNVNALLLGDSALYLCASSLGSSYEQYFGPGTRLTVT.

The chain has TRBV18 and TRBJ1-1; 7 nucleotides align to TRBD1. Germline trimming cut 3 bases from V and 1 base from J; bases unmatched to any gene: 5. Per the germline V gene, CDR1 is KGHSH and CDR2 is LQKENI. CDR3 length equals 15 residues. CDR3 in amino acids: CASSPKGQQNTEAFF. CDR3 sequence (DNA): TGTGCCAGCTCACCTAAGGGACAGCAGAACACTGAAGCTTTCTTT.

The V and J genes are TRBV28 and TRBJ2-3; 8 bases are a match to TRBD1. CDR3 length equals 15 residues. Per the germline V gene, CDR1 is MDHEN and CDR2 is SYDVKM. V lost 5 bases and J lost 8; bases outside the gene matches: 12. This CDR3 is CASSQPGQDSVTQYF. CDR3 bases: TGTGCCAGCAGTCAACCGGGACAGGACTCGGTTACGCAGTATTTT.

J is TRBJ2-7 and V is TRBV19; TRBD2 matches at 7 bases. With V trimmed by 5 bases and J by 1 base, 5 bases remained unmatched. CDR3 length: 14 residues. Germline V gives CDR1 LNHDA, CDR2 SQIVND (reference sequence). CDR3 residues: CASSSTSDSYEQYF. In DNA form, the CDR3 reads TGTGCCAGTAGTTCCACTAGCGATTCCTACGAGCAGTACTTC.

This clone has a single count. The V and J genes are TRBV28 and TRBJ2-1; 7 bases agree with TRBD2. V was pared by 3 bases and J by 10 bases, with 3 bases of the junction left unmatched. The CDR3 spans 12 residues. Per germline, CDR1 MDHEN and CDR2 SYDVKM. Written as DNA, the CDR3 is TGTGCCAGCAGTTTGGGGAGGGGCGAGCAGTTCTTC. This translates into CASSLGRGEQFF.

The CDR3 DNA reads TGTGCCAGCAGCTGGGGACTAGCAACCTTAGACGAGCAGTACTTC. As protein: CASSWGLATLDEQYF. The rearrangement uses TRBV5-6 and TRBJ2-7; 9 bases are a match to TRBD2. CDR3 length equals 15 residues. Looked up from germline, CDR1 is SGHDT and CDR2 is YYEEEE. Germline trimming cut 3 bases from V and 5 bases from J; bases unmatched to any gene: 9.

The V and J genes are TRBV5-4 and TRBJ2-2; unclear D gene. CDR1 SGHNT and CDR2 YYREEE come from the germline V gene (reference sequence). CDR3 length: 14 residues. V shed 4 bases and J shed 1 base, with 8 bases lying between them. CDR3 sequence (DNA): TGTGCCAGCAGCGAACACGGGAACACCGGGGAGCTGTTTTTT. This encodes CASSEHGNTGELFF. Filled out from reference TRBV5-4 and TRBJ2-2, the complete variable domain reads ETGVTQSPTHLIKTRGQQVTLRCSSQSGHNTVSWYQQALGQGPQFIFQYYREEENGRGNFPPRFSGLQFPNYSSELNVNALELDDSALYLCASSEHGNTGELFFGEGSRLTVL.

A few counts support this clone. This sequence joins TRBV4-1 and TRBJ2-6; D possibly corresponds to TRBD2 (5 bases). Germline V gene lookup returns CDR1 MGHRA and CDR2 YSYEKL. The V and J ends lost 2 bases and 0 bases respectively, with 11 bases between them. The CDR3 has 17 residues. The CDR3 DNA sequence: TGCGCCAGCAGCCAATGGACGGGAAACTCTGGGGCCAACGTCCTGACTTTC. It encodes CASSQWTGNSGANVLTF.

V usage is TRBV28 and J usage is TRBJ1-3, with D maybe TRBD1 (6 bases). Germline loops: CDR1 MDHEN, CDR2 SYDVKM. The CDR3 is 15 amino acids. V lost 3 bases, J lost 4 bases, and 13 bases lay in between. CDR3 region: CASSLRGARGNTIYF. Written as DNA, the CDR3 is TGTGCCAGCAGTTTGAGGGGGGCGCGAGGAAACACCATATATTTT.